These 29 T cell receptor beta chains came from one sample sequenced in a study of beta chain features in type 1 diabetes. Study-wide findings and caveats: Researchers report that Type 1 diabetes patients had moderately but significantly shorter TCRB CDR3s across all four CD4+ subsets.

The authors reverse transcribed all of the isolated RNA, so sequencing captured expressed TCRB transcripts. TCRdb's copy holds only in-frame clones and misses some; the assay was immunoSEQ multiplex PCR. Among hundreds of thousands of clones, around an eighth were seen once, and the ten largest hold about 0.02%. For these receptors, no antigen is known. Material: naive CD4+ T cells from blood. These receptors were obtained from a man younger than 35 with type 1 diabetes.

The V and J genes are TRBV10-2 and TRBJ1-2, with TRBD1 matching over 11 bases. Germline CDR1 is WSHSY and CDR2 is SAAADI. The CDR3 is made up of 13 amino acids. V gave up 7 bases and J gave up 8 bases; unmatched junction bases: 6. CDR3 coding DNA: TGCGCCAGCATTCAGGACAGGGGGCTGGGCTACACCTTC. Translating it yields CASIQDRGLGYTF.

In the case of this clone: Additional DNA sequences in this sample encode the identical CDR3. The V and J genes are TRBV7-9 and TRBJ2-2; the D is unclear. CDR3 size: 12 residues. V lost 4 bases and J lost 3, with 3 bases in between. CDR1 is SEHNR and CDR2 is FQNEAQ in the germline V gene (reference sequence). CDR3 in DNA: TGTGCCAGCAGCTCATACACCGGGGAGCTGTTTTTT. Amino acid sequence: CASSSYTGELFF.

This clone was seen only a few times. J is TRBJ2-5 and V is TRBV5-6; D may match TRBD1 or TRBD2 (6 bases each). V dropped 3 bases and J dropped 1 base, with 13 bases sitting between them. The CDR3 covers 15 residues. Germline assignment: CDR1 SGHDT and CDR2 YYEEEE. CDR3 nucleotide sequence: TGTGCCAGCAGCTCTACGTGGGGGGCCCAAGAGACCCAGTACTTC. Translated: CASSSTWGAQETQYF.

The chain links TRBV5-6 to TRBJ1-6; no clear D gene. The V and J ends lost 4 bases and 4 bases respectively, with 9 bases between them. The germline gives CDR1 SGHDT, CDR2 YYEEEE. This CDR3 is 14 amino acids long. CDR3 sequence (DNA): TGTGCCAGCAGCCTCGGGGTGTATAATTCACCCCTCCACTTT. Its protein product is CASSLGVYNSPLHF.

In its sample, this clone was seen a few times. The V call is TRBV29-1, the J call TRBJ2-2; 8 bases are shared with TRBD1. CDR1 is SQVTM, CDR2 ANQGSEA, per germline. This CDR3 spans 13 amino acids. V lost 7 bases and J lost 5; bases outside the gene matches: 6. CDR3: CSATGGGTGELFF. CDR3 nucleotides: TGCAGCGCTACAGGGGGTGGAACCGGGGAGCTGTTTTTT.

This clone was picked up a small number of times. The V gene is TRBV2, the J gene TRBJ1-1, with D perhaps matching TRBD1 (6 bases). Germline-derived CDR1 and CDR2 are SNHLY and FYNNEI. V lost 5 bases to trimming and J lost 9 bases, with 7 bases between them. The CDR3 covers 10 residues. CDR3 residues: CASSTGQAFF. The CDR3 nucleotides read TGTGCCAGCAGTACAGGGCAAGCTTTCTTT. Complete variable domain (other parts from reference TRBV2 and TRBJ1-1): EPEVTQTPSHQVTQMGQEVILRCVPISNHLYFYWYRQILGQKVEFLVSFYNNEISEKSEIFDDQFSVERPDGSNFTLKIRSTKLEDSAMYFCASSTGQAFFGQGTRLTVV.

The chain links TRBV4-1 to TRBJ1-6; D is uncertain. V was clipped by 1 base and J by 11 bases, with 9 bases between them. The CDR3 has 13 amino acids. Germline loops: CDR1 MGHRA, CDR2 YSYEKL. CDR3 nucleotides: TGCGCCAGCAGCCAAGTTGGCCAACCACCCCTCCACTTT. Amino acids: CASSQVGQPPLHF.

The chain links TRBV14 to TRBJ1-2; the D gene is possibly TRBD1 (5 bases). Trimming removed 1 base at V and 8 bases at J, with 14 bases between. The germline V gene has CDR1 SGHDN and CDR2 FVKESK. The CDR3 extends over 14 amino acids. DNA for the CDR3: TGTGCCAGCAGCCAAGGAAAGGGGACGGGCGGCTACACCTTC. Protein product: CASSQGKGTGGYTF.

The CDR3 nucleotides are TGCAGCGTTGCCCAACAGGGGGCGGGCGAGCAGTACTTC. This gives the protein CSVAQQGAGEQYF. The V call is TRBV29-1, the J call TRBJ2-7, with TRBD1 identical over 9 bases. CDR3 length: 13 residues. From germline, CDR1 is SQVTM and CDR2 ANQGSEA. Trimming took 4 bases from V and 6 from J; bases not matched to a gene: 7.

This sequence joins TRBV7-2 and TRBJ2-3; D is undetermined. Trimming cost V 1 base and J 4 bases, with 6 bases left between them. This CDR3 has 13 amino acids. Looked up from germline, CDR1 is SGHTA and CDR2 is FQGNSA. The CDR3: CASSLEASDTQYF. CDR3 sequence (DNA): TGTGCCAGCAGCTTAGAGGCCTCAGATACGCAGTATTTT.

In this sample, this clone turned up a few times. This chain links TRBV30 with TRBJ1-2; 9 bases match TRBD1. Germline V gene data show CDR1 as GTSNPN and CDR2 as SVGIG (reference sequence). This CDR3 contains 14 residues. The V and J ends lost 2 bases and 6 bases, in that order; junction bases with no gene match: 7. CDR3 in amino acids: CAWSKDRGWNGYTF. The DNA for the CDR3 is TGTGCCTGGAGTAAGGACAGGGGTTGGAATGGCTACACCTTC. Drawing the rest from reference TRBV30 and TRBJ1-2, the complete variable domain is SQTIHQWPATLVQPVGSPLSLECTVEGTSNPNLYWYRQAAGRGLQLLFYSVGIGQISSEVPQNLSASRPQDRQFILSSKKLLLSDSGFYLCAWSKDRGWNGYTFGSGTRLTVV.

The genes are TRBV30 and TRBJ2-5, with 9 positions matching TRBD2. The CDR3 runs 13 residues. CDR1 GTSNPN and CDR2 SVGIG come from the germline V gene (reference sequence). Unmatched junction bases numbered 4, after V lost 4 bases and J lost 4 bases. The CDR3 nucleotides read TGTGCCTGGACCAGCGGGGGGCCAGAGACCCAGTACTTC. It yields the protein CAWTSGGPETQYF.

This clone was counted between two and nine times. CDR3 nucleotide sequence: TGCAGCGTTGGTGGGACAGGGGGCCGGGGCTACACCTTC. It encodes CSVGGTGGRGYTF. The chain recombines TRBV29-1 with TRBJ1-2, with 12 bases that match TRBD1. The CDR3 runs to 13 residues. V trimming: 4 bases; J trimming: 8 bases; junction bases outside the gene matches: 5. Germline V gives CDR1 SQVTM, CDR2 ANQGSEA.

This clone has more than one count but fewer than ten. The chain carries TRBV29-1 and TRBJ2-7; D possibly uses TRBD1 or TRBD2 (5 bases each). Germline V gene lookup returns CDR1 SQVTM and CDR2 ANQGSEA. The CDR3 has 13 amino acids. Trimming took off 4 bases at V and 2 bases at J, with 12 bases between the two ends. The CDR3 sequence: CSVGGEPPYEQYF. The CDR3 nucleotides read TGCAGCGTTGGAGGGGAGCCCCCCTACGAGCAGTACTTC.

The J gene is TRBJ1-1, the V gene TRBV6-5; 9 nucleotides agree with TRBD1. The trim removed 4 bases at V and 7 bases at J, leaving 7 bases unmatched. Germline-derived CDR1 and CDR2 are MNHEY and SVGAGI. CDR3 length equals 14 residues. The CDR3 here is CASSSYRGRGEAFF. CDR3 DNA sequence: TGTGCCAGCAGTTCCTACAGGGGGCGAGGTGAAGCTTTCTTT.

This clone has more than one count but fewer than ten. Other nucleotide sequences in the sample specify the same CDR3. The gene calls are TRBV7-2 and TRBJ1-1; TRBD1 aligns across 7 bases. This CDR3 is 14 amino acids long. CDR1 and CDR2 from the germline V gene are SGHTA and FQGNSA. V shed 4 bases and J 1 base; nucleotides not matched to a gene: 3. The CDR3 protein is CASSSQGGNTEAFF. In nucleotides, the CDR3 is TGTGCCAGCAGCTCTCAGGGGGGGAACACTGAAGCTTTCTTT.

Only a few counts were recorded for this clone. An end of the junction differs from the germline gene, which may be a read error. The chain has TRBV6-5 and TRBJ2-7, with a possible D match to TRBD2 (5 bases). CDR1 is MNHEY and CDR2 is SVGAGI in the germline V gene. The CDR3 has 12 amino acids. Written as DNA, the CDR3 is TGTGCCATCAGTGAGGACTGGTACGAGCAGTACTTC. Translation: CAISEDWYEQYF.

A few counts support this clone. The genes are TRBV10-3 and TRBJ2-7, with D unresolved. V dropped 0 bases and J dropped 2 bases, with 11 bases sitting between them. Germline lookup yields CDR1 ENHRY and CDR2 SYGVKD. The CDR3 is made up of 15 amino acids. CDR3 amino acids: CAISESGLHAYEQYF. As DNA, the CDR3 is TGTGCCATCAGTGAGTCTGGATTACACGCCTACGAGCAGTACTTC.

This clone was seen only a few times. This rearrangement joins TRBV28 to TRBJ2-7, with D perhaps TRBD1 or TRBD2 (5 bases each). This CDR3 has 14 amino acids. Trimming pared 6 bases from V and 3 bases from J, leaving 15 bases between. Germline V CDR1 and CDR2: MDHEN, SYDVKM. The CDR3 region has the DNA TGTGCCAGCAGCCTGGGGACGGCCATCTACGAGCAGTACTTC. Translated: CASSLGTAIYEQYF.

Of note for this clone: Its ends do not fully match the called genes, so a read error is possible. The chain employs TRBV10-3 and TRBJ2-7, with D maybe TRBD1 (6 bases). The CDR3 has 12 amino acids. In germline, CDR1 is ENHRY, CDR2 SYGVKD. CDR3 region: CATSSGAYEQYF. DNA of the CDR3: TGTGCCACCAGTTCAGGGGCCTACGAGCAGTACTTC.

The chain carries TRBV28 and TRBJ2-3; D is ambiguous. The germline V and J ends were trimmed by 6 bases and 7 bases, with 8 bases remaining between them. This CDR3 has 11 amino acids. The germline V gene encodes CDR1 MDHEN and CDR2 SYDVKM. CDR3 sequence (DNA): TGTGCCAGCAGCAACCTGTATACGCAGTATTTT. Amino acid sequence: CASSNLYTQYF. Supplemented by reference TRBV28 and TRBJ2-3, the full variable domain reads DVKVTQSSRYLVKRTGEKVFLECVQDMDHENMFWYRQDPGLGLRLIYFSYDVKMKEKGDIPEGYSVSREKKERFSLILESASTNQTSMYLCASSNLYTQYFGPGTRLTVL.

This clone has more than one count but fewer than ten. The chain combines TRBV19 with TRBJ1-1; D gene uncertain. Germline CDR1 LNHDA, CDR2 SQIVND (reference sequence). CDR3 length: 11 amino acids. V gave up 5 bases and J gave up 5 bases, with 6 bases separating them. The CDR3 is CASSERTEAFF. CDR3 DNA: TGTGCCAGTAGTGAACGGACTGAAGCTTTCTTT.

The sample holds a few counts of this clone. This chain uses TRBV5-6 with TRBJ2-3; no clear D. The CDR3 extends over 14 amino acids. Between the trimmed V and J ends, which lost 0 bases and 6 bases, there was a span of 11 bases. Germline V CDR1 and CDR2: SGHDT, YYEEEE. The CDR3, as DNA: TGTGCCAGCAGCTTGGCGGGTCGAAGGGATACGCAGTATTTT. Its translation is CASSLAGRRDTQYF.

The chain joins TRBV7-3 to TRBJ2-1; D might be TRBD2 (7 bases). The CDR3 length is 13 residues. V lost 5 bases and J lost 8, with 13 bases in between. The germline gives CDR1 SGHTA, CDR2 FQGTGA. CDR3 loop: CASSAPGGDEQFF. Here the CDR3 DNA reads TGTGCCAGCAGCGCCCCGGGGGGCGATGAGCAGTTCTTC.

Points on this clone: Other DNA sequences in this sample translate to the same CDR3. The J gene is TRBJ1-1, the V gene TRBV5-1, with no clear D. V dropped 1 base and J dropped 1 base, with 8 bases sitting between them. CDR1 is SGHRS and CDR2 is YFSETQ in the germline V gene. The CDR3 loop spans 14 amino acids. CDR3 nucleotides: TGCGCCAGCAGCTTGCAGGTCACGAACACTGAAGCTTTCTTT. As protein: CASSLQVTNTEAFF.

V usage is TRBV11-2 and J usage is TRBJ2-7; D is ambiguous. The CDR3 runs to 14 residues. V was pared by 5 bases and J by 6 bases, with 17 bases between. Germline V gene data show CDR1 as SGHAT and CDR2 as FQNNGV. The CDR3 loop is CASSLPVLGREQYF. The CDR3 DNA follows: TGTGCCAGCAGCCTCCCCGTCCTTGGCCGCGAGCAGTACTTC.

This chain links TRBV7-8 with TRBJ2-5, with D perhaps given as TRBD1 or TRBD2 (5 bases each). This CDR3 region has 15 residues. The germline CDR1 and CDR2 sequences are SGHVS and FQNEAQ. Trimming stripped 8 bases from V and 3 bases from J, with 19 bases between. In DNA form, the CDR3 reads TGTGCCAGCTACCCCACCCGGGACCCCAAAGAGACCCAGTACTTC. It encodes CASYPTRDPKETQYF. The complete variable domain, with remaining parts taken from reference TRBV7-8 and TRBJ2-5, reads GAGVSQSPRYKVAKRGQDVALRCDPISGHVSLFWYQQALGQGPEFLTYFQNEAQLDKSGLPSDRFFAERPEGSVSTLKIQRTQQEDSAVYLCASYPTRDPKETQYFGPGTRLLVL.

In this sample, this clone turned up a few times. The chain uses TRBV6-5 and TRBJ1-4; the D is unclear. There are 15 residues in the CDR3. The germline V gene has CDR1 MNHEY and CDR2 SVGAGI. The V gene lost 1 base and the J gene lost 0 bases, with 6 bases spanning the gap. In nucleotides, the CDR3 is TGTGCCAGCAGTTACTGGCCAGCAACTAATGAAAAACTGTTTTTT. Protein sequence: CASSYWPATNEKLFF.

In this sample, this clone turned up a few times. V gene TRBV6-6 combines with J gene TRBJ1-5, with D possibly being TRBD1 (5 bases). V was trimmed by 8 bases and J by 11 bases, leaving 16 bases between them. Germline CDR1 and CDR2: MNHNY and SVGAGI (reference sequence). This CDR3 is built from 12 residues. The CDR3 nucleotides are TGTGCCAGCGGAGAGGGGAGGTCGGCCCAGCATTTT. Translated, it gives CASGEGRSAQHF.